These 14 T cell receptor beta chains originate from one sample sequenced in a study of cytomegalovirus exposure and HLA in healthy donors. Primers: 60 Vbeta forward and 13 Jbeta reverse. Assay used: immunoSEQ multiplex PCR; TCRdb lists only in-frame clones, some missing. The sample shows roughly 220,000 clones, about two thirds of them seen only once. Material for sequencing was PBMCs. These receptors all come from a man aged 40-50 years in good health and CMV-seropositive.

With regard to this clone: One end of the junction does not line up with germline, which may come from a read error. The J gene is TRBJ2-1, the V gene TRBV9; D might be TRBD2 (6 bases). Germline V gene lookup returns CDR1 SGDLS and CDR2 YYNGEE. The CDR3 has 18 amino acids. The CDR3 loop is CASSVSAGGASSYNEQFF. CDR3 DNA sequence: TGTGCTAGCAGCGTAAGCGCTGGCGGGGCTAGCTCCTACAATGAGCAGTTCTTC.

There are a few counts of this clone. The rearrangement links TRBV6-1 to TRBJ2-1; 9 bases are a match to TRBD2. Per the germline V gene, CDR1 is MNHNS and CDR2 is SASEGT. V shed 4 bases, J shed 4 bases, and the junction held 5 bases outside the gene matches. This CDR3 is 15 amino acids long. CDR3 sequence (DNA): TGTGCCAGCAGTGTAAGTAGCGGGGGATACAATGAGCAGTTCTTC. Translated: CASSVSSGGYNEQFF.

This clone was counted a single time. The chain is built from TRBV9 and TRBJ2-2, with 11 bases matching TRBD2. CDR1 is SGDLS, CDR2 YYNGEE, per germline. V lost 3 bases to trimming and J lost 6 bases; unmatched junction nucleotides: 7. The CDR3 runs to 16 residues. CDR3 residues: CASSDSGGARAGELFF. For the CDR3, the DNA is TGTGCCAGCAGCGATAGCGGGGGGGCCAGGGCCGGGGAGCTGTTTTTT.

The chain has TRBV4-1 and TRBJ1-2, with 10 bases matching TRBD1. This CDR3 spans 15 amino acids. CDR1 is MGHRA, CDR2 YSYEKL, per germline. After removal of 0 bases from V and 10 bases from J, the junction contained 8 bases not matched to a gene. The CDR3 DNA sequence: TGCGCCAGCAGCCAAGATTATGGGGACAGGGGTGACTACACCTTC. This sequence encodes CASSQDYGDRGDYTF.

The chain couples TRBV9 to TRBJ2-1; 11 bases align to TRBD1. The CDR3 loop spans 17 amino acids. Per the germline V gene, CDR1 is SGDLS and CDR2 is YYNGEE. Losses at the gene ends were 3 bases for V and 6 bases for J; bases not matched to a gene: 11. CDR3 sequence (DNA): TGTGCCAGCAGCGCTTCCGGGACAGGGGGTTCTGGCAATGAGCAGTTCTTC. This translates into CASSASGTGGSGNEQFF.

The CDR3 sequence: CASSPRGTSGNTIYF. CDR3 coding DNA: TGTGCCAGTAGTCCCAGGGGGACTTCTGGAAACACCATATATTTT. The chain is built from TRBV19 and TRBJ1-3, with 7 nucleotides matching TRBD1. Looked up from germline, CDR1 is LNHDA and CDR2 is SQIVND (reference sequence). The CDR3 has 15 amino acids. Trimming at V came to 5 bases and at J to 1 base, leaving 5 bases not matched to a gene.

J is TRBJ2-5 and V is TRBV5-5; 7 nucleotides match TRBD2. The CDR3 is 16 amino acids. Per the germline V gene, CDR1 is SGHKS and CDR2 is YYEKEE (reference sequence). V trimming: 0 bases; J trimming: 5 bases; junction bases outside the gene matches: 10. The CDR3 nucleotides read TGTGCCAGCAGCTTGGCTCTCGGGGGGATTTGGGAGACCCAGTACTTC. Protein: CASSLALGGIWETQYF. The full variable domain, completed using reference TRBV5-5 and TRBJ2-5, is DAGVTQSPTHLIKTRGQQVTLRCSPISGHKSVSWYQQVLGQGPQFIFQYYEKEERGRGNFPDRFSARQFPNYSSELNVNALLLGDSALYLCASSLALGGIWETQYFGPGTRLLVL.

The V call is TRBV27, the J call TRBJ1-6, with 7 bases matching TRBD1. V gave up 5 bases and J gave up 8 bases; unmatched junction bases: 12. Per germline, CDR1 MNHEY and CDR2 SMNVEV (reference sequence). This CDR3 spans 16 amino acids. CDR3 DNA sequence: TGTGCCAGCAGTCCCGGGACAGTTCGACCTTATTCACCCCTCCACTTT. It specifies CASSPGTVRPYSPLHF.

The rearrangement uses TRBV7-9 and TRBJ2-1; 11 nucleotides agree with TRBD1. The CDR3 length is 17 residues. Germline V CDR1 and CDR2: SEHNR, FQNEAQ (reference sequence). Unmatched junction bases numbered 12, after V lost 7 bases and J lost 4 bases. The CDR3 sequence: CASNTVRTGGDYNEQFF. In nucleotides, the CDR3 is TGTGCCAGCAACACTGTGAGGACAGGGGGCGATTACAATGAGCAGTTCTTC.

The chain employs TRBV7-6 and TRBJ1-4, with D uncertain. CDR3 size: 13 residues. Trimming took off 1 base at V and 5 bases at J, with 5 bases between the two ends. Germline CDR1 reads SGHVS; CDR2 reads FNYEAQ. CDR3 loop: CASSLDGNEKLFF. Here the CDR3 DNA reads TGTGCCAGCAGCTTAGACGGGAATGAAAAACTGTTTTTT.

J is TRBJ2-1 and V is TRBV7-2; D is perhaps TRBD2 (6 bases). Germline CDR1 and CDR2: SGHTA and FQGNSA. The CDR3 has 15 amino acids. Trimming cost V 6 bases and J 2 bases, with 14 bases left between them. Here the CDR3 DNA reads TGTGCCAGCAGGTTGGGGCGGGGCGCCTACAATGAGCAGTTCTTC. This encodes CASRLGRGAYNEQFF.

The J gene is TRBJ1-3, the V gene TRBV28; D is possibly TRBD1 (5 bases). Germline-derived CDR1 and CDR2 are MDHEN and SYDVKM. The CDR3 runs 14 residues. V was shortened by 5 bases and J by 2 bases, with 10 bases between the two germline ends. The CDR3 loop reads CASSAPGTGNTIYF. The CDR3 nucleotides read TGTGCCAGCAGTGCCCCAGGGACTGGAAACACCATATATTTT.

The CDR3 reads CASSFRAGNQPQHF. DNA for the CDR3: TGTGCCAGCAGCTTTCGGGCAGGGAATCAGCCCCAGCATTTT. The chain joins TRBV7-2 to TRBJ1-5; tentatively, D is TRBD1 (5 bases). Trimming stripped 3 bases from V and 4 bases from J, with 10 bases between. CDR3 length equals 14 residues. CDR1 SGHTA and CDR2 FQGNSA come from the germline V gene. The full variable domain, completed using reference TRBV7-2 and TRBJ1-5, is GAGVSQSPSNKVTEKGKDVELRCDPISGHTALYWYRQSLGQGLEFLIYFQGNSAPDKSGLPSDRFSAERTGGSVSTLTIQRTQQEDSAVYLCASSFRAGNQPQHFGDGTRLSIL.

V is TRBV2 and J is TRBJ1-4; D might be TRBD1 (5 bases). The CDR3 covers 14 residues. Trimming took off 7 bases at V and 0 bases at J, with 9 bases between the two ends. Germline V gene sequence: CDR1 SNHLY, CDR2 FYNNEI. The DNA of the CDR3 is TGTGCCAGCACCCGGGACTCAACTAATGAAAAACTGTTTTTT. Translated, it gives CASTRDSTNEKLFF.